The 31 T cell receptor beta chains in this list originate from one sample, sequenced in a study of T cell responses to AZD1222 COVID-19 vaccine. Only in-frame clones appear in the TCRdb table, and some are missing; sequencing was by immunoSEQ multiplex PCR. The table shows 120,000 to 150,000 clones, with 92% occurring only once. The input for sequencing was peripheral blood, taken 28 days after the second AZD1222 dose. The receptor set was obtained from an adult who received the AZD1222 COVID-19 vaccine.

The chain has TRBV5-6 and TRBJ1-1; D is undetermined. Looked up from germline, CDR1 is SGHDT and CDR2 is YYEEEE. The CDR3 runs to 14 residues. Trimming took off 4 bases at V and 3 bases at J, with 13 bases between the two ends. CDR3 sequence: CASSGSGLDTEAFF. The DNA for the CDR3 is TGTGCCAGCAGCGGTTCAGGTCTGGACACTGAAGCTTTCTTT.

The chain links TRBV27 to TRBJ2-1; D unclear. The V and J ends lost 2 bases and 5 bases respectively, with 7 bases between them. This CDR3 spans 13 amino acids. In germline, CDR1 is MNHEY, CDR2 SMNVEV (reference sequence). CDR3 DNA sequence: TGTGCCAGCAGTTTAGGACGCAACAATGAGCAGTTCTTC. Protein: CASSLGRNNEQFF.

CDR3 in DNA: TGTGCCAGCTCACCAGGGACTACCTTCTACGAGCAGTACTTC. It is translated as CASSPGTTFYEQYF. The chain carries TRBV18 and TRBJ2-7, with TRBD2 identical over 7 bases. This CDR3 comprises 14 residues. J was trimmed by 3 bases and V by 2 bases; bases with no gene match: 4. Germline V gene lookup returns CDR1 KGHSH and CDR2 LQKENI. The full variable domain, in which reference TRBV18 and TRBJ2-7 provide the parts outside the CDR3, is NAGVMQNPRHLVRRRGQEARLRCSPMKGHSHVYWYRQLPEEGLKFMVYLQKENIIDESGMPKERFSAEFPKEGPSILRIQQVVRGDSAAYFCASSPGTTFYEQYFGPGTRLTVT.

About this clone: One end of the junction is discordant with germline, which a read error may explain. The chain carries TRBV2 and TRBJ1-2; D remains ambiguous. This CDR3 contains 12 residues. The germline CDR1 and CDR2 sequences are SNHLY and FYNNEI. The CDR3 loop reads CASSEFNAGGNF. The CDR3 DNA is TGTGCCAGCAGTGAATTTAACGCCGGCGGGAACTTC.

J is TRBJ1-2 and V is TRBV3-1 (or the pseudogene TRBV3-2); 7 bases match TRBD1. The CDR3 extends over 14 amino acids. Germline V gives CDR1 LGHDT, CDR2 YNNKEL (reference sequence). V shed 4 bases, J shed 6 bases, and the junction held 8 bases outside the gene matches. DNA of the CDR3: TGTGCCAGCAGCCCACCACCCGGGACAGATGGCTACACCTTC. This encodes CASSPPPGTDGYTF.

The chain couples TRBV27 to TRBJ1-2; tentatively, D is TRBD1 (5 bases). The CDR3 sequence is 15 residues long. The V gene's germline CDR1 is MNHEY and CDR2 SMNVEV (reference sequence). The V end lost 2 bases, the J end lost 2 bases, and 12 bases lay between the germline ends. The CDR3 nucleotides are TGTGCCAGCAGTTTAGGCGGAGGGGCCAACTATGGCTACACCTTC. It translates to CASSLGGGANYGYTF.

The chain carries TRBV5-1 and TRBJ1-6; D ambiguous. Germline loops: CDR1 SGHRS, CDR2 YFSETQ. The CDR3 covers 15 residues. V was trimmed by 0 bases and J by 7 bases, leaving 11 bases between them. The DNA for the CDR3 is TGCGCCAGCAGCTTGGTTAGGGCGTTCAATTCACCCCTCCACTTT. It is translated as CASSLVRAFNSPLHF.

The chain carries TRBV19 and TRBJ1-4, with TRBD1 matching 9 bases. This CDR3 has 16 amino acids. V lost 7 bases to trimming and J lost 7 bases; unmatched junction nucleotides: 13. In germline, CDR1 is LNHDA, CDR2 SQIVND (reference sequence). The CDR3 sequence: CASTPDRGEDTEKLFF. The CDR3 nucleotides are TGTGCCAGTACCCCAGACAGGGGGGAAGATACTGAAAAACTGTTTTTT.

V and J are TRBV10-3 and TRBJ2-5; tentatively, D is TRBD1 (5 bases). Looked up from germline, CDR1 is ENHRY and CDR2 is SYGVKD. Between the trimmed V and J ends, which lost 2 bases and 1 base, there was a span of 8 bases. The CDR3 loop spans 14 amino acids. CDR3: CAISERQSQETQYF. CDR3 coding DNA: TGTGCCATCAGTGAGAGACAGTCCCAAGAGACCCAGTACTTC.

The chain joins TRBV18 to TRBJ1-6; a possible D gene is TRBD1 (5 bases). The CDR3 contains 16 residues. V was clipped by 1 base and J by 2 bases, with 9 bases between them. Germline CDR1 KGHSH, CDR2 LQKENI. The CDR3: CASSPRGDPYNSPLHF. In nucleotides, the CDR3 is TGTGCCAGCTCACCACGCGGGGACCCCTATAATTCACCCCTCCACTTT.

The chain employs TRBV5-1 and TRBJ2-3, with TRBD2 as a possible D gene (5 bases). V lost 0 bases, J lost 4 bases, and 18 bases lay in between. The CDR3 spans 17 residues. The germline V gene encodes CDR1 SGHRS and CDR2 YFSETQ. CDR3 sequence: CASSLARPRVEADTQYF. The CDR3 nucleotides are TGCGCCAGCAGCTTGGCGCGACCAAGGGTGGAGGCAGATACGCAGTATTTT.

The V and J genes are TRBV6-5 and TRBJ2-6; D not certain. Trimming removed 8 bases from V and 0 bases from J, with 8 bases in between. The CDR3 sequence is 14 residues long. CDR1 and CDR2 from the germline V gene are MNHEY and SVGAGI. CDR3 loop: CASLKSSGANVLTF. CDR3 coding DNA: TGTGCCAGCTTAAAAAGCTCTGGGGCCAACGTCCTGACTTTC.

This chain links TRBV6-4 with TRBJ1-5, with D unclear. V lost 5 bases and J lost 0, with 11 bases in between. Germline V CDR1 and CDR2: MRHNA, SNTAGT. The CDR3 spans 15 residues. CDR3 in amino acids: CASSLDHTSNQPQHF. CDR3 nucleotide sequence: TGTGCCAGCAGTTTAGACCATACTAGCAATCAGCCCCAGCATTTT.

This chain uses TRBV11-1 with TRBJ1-6; unclear D gene. V dropped 3 bases and J dropped 7 bases, with 13 bases sitting between them. CDR1 and CDR2 (germline): SGHAT, FQDESV (reference sequence). CDR3 length: 15 residues. The CDR3 loop is CASSFEGLSNSPLHF. CDR3 bases: TGTGCCAGCAGCTTTGAGGGTTTGTCGAATTCACCCCTCCACTTT. The whole variable domain, filled in from reference TRBV11-1 and TRBJ1-6, reads EAEVAQSPRYKITEKSQAVAFWCDPISGHATLYWYRQILGQGPELLVQFQDESVVDDSQLPKDRFSAERLKGVDSTLKIQPAELGDSAMYLCASSFEGLSNSPLHFGNGTRLTVT.

J is TRBJ1-2 and V is TRBV7-6; D gene ambiguous. V lost 1 base to trimming and J lost 3 bases, with 12 bases between them. The germline gives CDR1 SGHVS, CDR2 FNYEAQ. This CDR3 region has 15 residues. The DNA for the CDR3 is TGTGCCAGCAGCTTAGGGGCCGGGAGCCACTATGGCTACACCTTC. Residues: CASSLGAGSHYGYTF.

The chain carries TRBV5-8 and TRBJ2-7, with 13 bases aligning to TRBD2. CDR1 and CDR2 (germline): SGHTS, YDEGEE. After removal of 4 bases from V and 3 bases from J, the junction contained 4 bases not matched to a gene. The CDR3 contains 15 residues. The CDR3 loop is CASSLGTSGIYEQYV. The CDR3, as DNA: TGTGCCAGCAGCCTCGGGACTAGCGGGATCTACGAGCAGTACGTC.

The chain employs TRBV24-1 and TRBJ1-2; possibly TRBD1 for D (6 bases). Trimming shortened V by 4 bases and J by 7 bases, and 9 bases separated the two germline ends. This CDR3 is 12 amino acids long. Germline loops: CDR1 KGHDR, CDR2 SFDVKD. The CDR3 here is CATSETGSGYTF. The CDR3 DNA reads as TGTGCCACCAGTGAAACAGGGAGTGGCTACACCTTC.

This chain connects TRBV9 to TRBJ2-4, with D uncertain. The V gene lost 0 bases and the J gene lost 8 bases, with 6 bases spanning the gap. CDR1 and CDR2 (germline): SGDLS, YYNGEE. The CDR3 extends over 12 amino acids. CDR3 DNA sequence: TGTGCCAGCAGCGTAGACGGTGACATTCAGTACTTC. Residues: CASSVDGDIQYF.

This chain uses TRBV28 with TRBJ1-2, with 9 bases aligning to TRBD1. The junction had 12 bases not matched to a gene; V was cut back by 5 bases and J by 2 bases. In germline, CDR1 is MDHEN, CDR2 SYDVKM. The length of the CDR3 is 17 residues. The CDR3 nucleotides read TGTGCCAGCAGTCTCCGTCACCCGGGACAGGGCAACTATGGCTACACCTTC. Translating gives CASSLRHPGQGNYGYTF.

In its sample, this clone was seen once. The chain combines TRBV27 with TRBJ2-2; TRBD2 aligns across 9 bases. The CDR3 consists of 15 residues. Germline CDR1 is MNHEY and CDR2 is SMNVEV (reference sequence). The ends lost 6 bases at V and 5 bases at J; junction bases unmatched: 7. In nucleotides, the CDR3 is TGTGCCAGCAGGTCCGGGACTAGCTTAACCGGGGAGCTGTTTTTT. Protein: CASRSGTSLTGELFF.

This sequence joins TRBV28 and TRBJ2-5; D assignment may be TRBD1 or TRBD2 (5 bases each). With 6 bases removed from V and 5 bases from J, the gap between germline ends came to 22 bases. Germline V gene sequence: CDR1 MDHEN, CDR2 SYDVKM. CDR3 size: 16 residues. The CDR3 here is CASSPLHEGPRETQYF. For the CDR3, the DNA is TGTGCCAGCAGCCCGCTTCACGAGGGGCCGCGGGAGACCCAGTACTTC.

This clone was seen once. The CDR3 is CASSRREGGGYTF. The CDR3, as DNA: TGTGCCAGCAGCCGCAGGGAGGGGGGTGGCTACACCTTC. This chain connects TRBV7-2 to TRBJ1-2, with D possibly being TRBD1 (6 bases). Germline-derived CDR1 and CDR2 are SGHTA and FQGNSA. V shed 5 bases and J shed 7 bases, with 14 bases lying between them. The CDR3 sequence is 13 residues long.

The rearrangement links TRBV2 to TRBJ1-1; D gene ambiguous. This CDR3 is 13 amino acids long. CDR1 and CDR2 (germline): SNHLY, FYNNEI. Trimming pared 8 bases from V and 0 bases from J, leaving 10 bases between. CDR3 in DNA: TGTGCCAGCGGAACAGAAATGAACACTGAAGCTTTCTTT. Translated, it gives CASGTEMNTEAFF.

The rearrangement links TRBV5-4 to TRBJ1-4; 9 bases fit TRBD1. Germline loops: CDR1 SGHNT, CDR2 YYREEE (reference sequence). The CDR3 consists of 17 residues. Germline trimming cut 2 bases from V and 0 bases from J; bases unmatched to any gene: 5. CDR3 sequence reads: CASSLKTGGATNEKLFF. CDR3 coding DNA: TGTGCCAGCAGCTTAAAGACAGGGGGAGCAACTAATGAAAAACTGTTTTTT.

This clone was detected once. Other DNA sequences of this sample code for an identical CDR3. J is TRBJ1-1 and V is TRBV25-1; possible D gene TRBD1, 6 bases. Germline CDR1 MGHDK, CDR2 SYGVNS. The CDR3 has 14 amino acids. V was trimmed by 6 bases and J by 4 bases, leaving 15 bases between them. This CDR3 is CASSPGGRGTEAFF. The CDR3 region has the DNA TGTGCCAGCAGCCCGGGGGGGCGAGGCACTGAAGCTTTCTTT.

The V gene is TRBV10-2, the J gene TRBJ2-5; TRBD1 might be the D (5 bases). Trimming removed 8 bases from V and 2 bases from J, with 12 bases in between. From germline, CDR1 is WSHSY and CDR2 SAAADI. CDR3 size: 13 residues. The CDR3 coding sequence is TGCGCCAGCCTCGGCAGGGCTCAAGAGACCCAGTACTTC. This gives the protein CASLGRAQETQYF.

The chain couples TRBV28 to TRBJ1-1; TRBD1 might be the D (6 bases). Trimming left V 8 bases short and J 2 bases short, with 15 bases between. This CDR3 is 14 amino acids long. The germline CDR1 and CDR2 sequences are MDHEN and SYDVKM. CDR3 amino acids: CASFLGGANTEAFF. Written as DNA, the CDR3 is TGTGCCAGCTTCCTAGGGGGGGCAAACACTGAAGCTTTCTTT.

As for this clone: Sequence at one end of the junction differs from germline and may be a read error. The rearrangement uses TRBV30 and TRBJ1-6; unclear D gene. This CDR3 region has 13 residues. Germline-derived CDR1 and CDR2 are GTSNPN and SVGIG (reference sequence). The CDR3 nucleotides read TGTGCCTGGAAGCCCTCCCATAATTCACCCCTCCACTTT. It encodes CAWKPSHNSPLHF. Supplemented by reference TRBV30 and TRBJ1-6, the full variable domain reads SQTIHQWPATLVQPVGSPLSLECTVEGTSNPNLYWYRQAAGRGLQLLFYSVGIGQISSEVPQNLSASRPQDRQFILSSKKLLLSDSGFYLCAWKPSHNSPLHFGNGTRLTVT.

In nucleotides, the CDR3 is TGTGCCAGCAGCCGCCGGGTAGCGGGAGGTCGGGATGAGCAGTTCTTC. Its protein product is CASSRRVAGGRDEQFF. This chain connects TRBV11-1 to TRBJ2-1, with 10 bases that match TRBD2. Germline CDR1 reads SGHAT; CDR2 reads FQDESV (reference sequence). The CDR3 totals 16 residues. With V trimmed by 5 bases and J by 8 bases, 12 bases remained unmatched.

The J gene is TRBJ2-5, the V gene TRBV4-1; 10 bases align to TRBD2. J gave up 7 bases and V 4 bases, and 18 bases lay outside the gene matches. Germline loops: CDR1 MGHRA, CDR2 YSYEKL. This CDR3 spans 18 amino acids. The CDR3 DNA reads as TGCGCCAGCAGCCCGTACACGGTAGCGGGGGGATTCCGGGGGACCCAGTACTTC. As protein: CASSPYTVAGGFRGTQYF.

The chain recombines TRBV28 with TRBJ1-5; no reliable D call. CDR3 length: 14 residues. V lost 3 bases and J 8 bases, leaving 14 bases between the germline ends. The germline V gene has CDR1 MDHEN and CDR2 SYDVKM. This CDR3 is CASSFRGAWEPQHF. The CDR3 DNA follows: TGTGCCAGCAGTTTCAGAGGAGCCTGGGAGCCCCAGCATTTT.